Listed below are T cell receptor beta chains from one sample, sequenced in a study of blood T cell repertoires in COVID-19. Sequencing used immunoSEQ multiplex PCR; TCRdb keeps in-frame clones, though not all of them. The sample includes about 200,000 clones, about 85% seen only once; the top ten take roughly 0.91%. Sequenced input: peripheral blood. These receptors came from a man between 60 and 75 years old with COVID-19, enrolled during active disease. Both conserved end residues are trimmed from each CDR3. The D gene is left open where the match is weak.

cdr3_length	v_call	d_call	j_call	cdr3_aa
13	TRBV6-5	NA	TRBJ2-1	ASITGYLGYNEQF
17	TRBV19	TRBD2	TRBJ2-3	ASSIGPPGLAGGTDTQY
10	TRBV28	NA	TRBJ1-2	ASSLGGYGYT
15	TRBV4-1	NA	TRBJ1-4	ASSQASGIATNEKLF
10	TRBV27	NA	TRBJ2-7	ASSPSRDEQY
12	TRBV6-5	NA	TRBJ1-6	ASSKTTGGSPLH
12	TRBV5-1	TRBD2	TRBJ2-2	ASSDGGLVKRLF
13	TRBV24-1	NA	TRBJ2-6	ATSPPWPGANVLT
12	TRBV4-3	NA	TRBJ1-5	ASSLTREGQPQH
15	TRBV5-5	NA	TRBJ1-1	ASSLRQGGLYSTEAF
12	TRBV6-1	NA	TRBJ1-1	ASSEARRNTEAF
13	TRBV2	NA	TRBJ1-5	ASSEALRGDQPQH
12	TRBV19	TRBD1	TRBJ2-7	ASSTRQGEREQY
11	TRBV3-1/TRBV3-2	NA	TRBJ2-5	ASSQNSWETQY
12	TRBV7-2	NA	TRBJ1-2	ASSFLQGAYGYT
14	TRBV7-2	NA	TRBJ1-3	ASSLDMARVGNTIY